These 27 T cell receptor beta chains came from one sample sequenced in a study of human thymus T cells. The method was immunoSEQ multiplex PCR; TCRdb's version includes in-frame clones alone and lacks a portion of them. The data hold about 60,000 clones, with approximately 93% observed a single time. Input material: blood. These receptors originate from a boy younger than two with a congenital heart defect but otherwise immunologically healthy.

The V gene is TRBV29-1, the J gene TRBJ2-3; the D call may be TRBD1 or TRBD2 (5 bases each). The germline V gene encodes CDR1 SQVTM and CDR2 ANQGSEA. The CDR3 has 12 residues. The ends were cut back, 3 bases at V and 4 bases at J, with 8 bases in the middle. CDR3 nucleotide sequence: TGCAGCGTTGACGTGGGGGCAGATACGCAGTATTTT. This encodes CSVDVGADTQYF.

The chain links TRBV9 to TRBJ2-7; TRBD2 aligns across 9 bases. The CDR3 totals 15 residues. Germline loops: CDR1 SGDLS, CDR2 YYNGEE. Losses at the gene ends were 4 bases for V and 2 bases for J; bases not matched to a gene: 7. This chain's CDR3 is CASSSGASGTYEQYF. The DNA for the CDR3 is TGTGCCAGCAGCTCAGGGGCTAGCGGGACCTACGAGCAGTACTTC.

CDR3 DNA: TGTGCCAGCAGCACAGGGGCGCAAGAGACCCAGTACTTC. Residues: CASSTGAQETQYF. The chain employs TRBV7-3 and TRBJ2-5; 7 bases are a match to TRBD1. The ends lost 5 bases at V and 2 bases at J; junction bases unmatched: 2. Germline lookup yields CDR1 SGHTA and CDR2 FQGTGA. This CDR3 region has 13 residues.

The chain employs TRBV19 and TRBJ2-7, with D possibly being TRBD1 or TRBD2 (6 bases each). The CDR3 runs to 15 residues. The V and J ends lost 6 bases and 6 bases respectively, with 21 bases between them. Germline-derived CDR1 and CDR2 are LNHDA and SQIVND (reference sequence). This chain's CDR3 is CASSWVWGARREQYF. Written as DNA, the CDR3 is TGTGCCAGTAGCTGGGTATGGGGGGCGAGGCGCGAGCAGTACTTC. Full variable domain (missing parts from reference TRBV19 and TRBJ2-7): DGGITQSPKYLFRKEGQNVTLSCEQNLNHDAMYWYRQDPGQGLRLIYYSQIVNDFQKGDIAEGYSVSREKKESFPLTVTSAQKNPTAFYLCASSWVWGARREQYFGPGTRLTVT.

The chain has TRBV7-8 and TRBJ2-3; 15 bases line up with TRBD2. V trimming: 3 bases; J trimming: 0 bases; junction bases outside the gene matches: 4. Per germline, CDR1 SGHVS and CDR2 FQNEAQ. This CDR3 is built from 18 residues. CDR3 nucleotides: TGTGCCAGCAGCTTGGGACTAGCGGGAGGTGTAAGCACAGATACGCAGTATTTT. Its translation is CASSLGLAGGVSTDTQYF. The complete variable domain, with remaining parts taken from reference TRBV7-8 and TRBJ2-3, reads GAGVSQSPRYKVAKRGQDVALRCDPISGHVSLFWYQQALGQGPEFLTYFQNEAQLDKSGLPSDRFFAERPEGSVSTLKIQRTQQEDSAVYLCASSLGLAGGVSTDTQYFGPGTRLTVL.

The gene calls are TRBV13 and TRBJ2-5; D tentatively fits TRBD1 or TRBD2 (5 bases each). Trimming took off 5 bases at V and 2 bases at J, with 18 bases between the two ends. This CDR3 is 16 amino acids long. Germline V gives CDR1 PRHDT, CDR2 FYEKMQ (reference sequence). The CDR3 nucleotides read TGTGCCAGCAGCGCACTAGGGGACGCCACTCAAGAGACCCAGTACTTC. Translated, it gives CASSALGDATQETQYF.

The chain recombines TRBV28 with TRBJ2-7; D is perhaps TRBD1 (5 bases). V gave up 3 bases and J gave up 4 bases, with 16 bases separating them. The CDR3 length is 15 residues. The germline V gene has CDR1 MDHEN and CDR2 SYDVKM. The DNA of the CDR3 is TGTGCCAGCAGTTTGGTAGTAGGGGCGCGGTACGAGCAGTACTTC. This encodes CASSLVVGARYEQYF.

This sequence joins TRBV4-2 and TRBJ1-1; 9 bases are shared with TRBD1. The junction had 7 bases not matched to a gene; V was cut back by 1 base and J by 1 base. The CDR3 length is 17 residues. The V gene's germline CDR1 is LGHNA and CDR2 YNFKEQ. CDR3 DNA: TGTGCCAGCAGCCAAGGTCTTATACAGGGGGCGAACACTGAAGCTTTCTTT. Its protein is CASSQGLIQGANTEAFF.

The gene calls are TRBV2 and TRBJ2-5, with D possibly matching TRBD2 (6 bases). Germline CDR1 SNHLY, CDR2 FYNNEI. V was pared by 4 bases and J by 0 bases, with 15 bases between. This CDR3 region has 16 residues. This CDR3 reads CASSGSVGGYQETQYF. As DNA, the CDR3 is TGTGCCAGCAGTGGTTCGGTGGGGGGTTACCAAGAGACCCAGTACTTC.

As to this clone: Its ends do not fully match the called genes, so a read error is possible. V usage is TRBV27 and J usage is TRBJ2-7, with a weak D call TRBD1 (5 bases). The germline CDR1 and CDR2 sequences are MNHEY and SMNVEV (reference sequence). The CDR3 has 11 amino acids. This CDR3 reads CASSFGGSRAF. Written as DNA, the CDR3 is TGTGCCAGCAGTTTTGGTGGGTCCAGGGCGTTC.

V is TRBV7-9 and J is TRBJ2-2; 9 nucleotides align to TRBD1. Germline CDR1 SEHNR, CDR2 FQNEAQ (reference sequence). The CDR3 totals 15 residues. The ends lost 4 bases at V and 3 bases at J; junction bases unmatched: 3. The CDR3 sequence: CASSYWTGDTGELFF. The CDR3 region has the DNA TGTGCCAGCAGCTACTGGACAGGGGACACCGGGGAGCTGTTTTTT.

V gene TRBV7-9 combines with J gene TRBJ1-1; D call uncertain. The CDR3 contains 16 residues. CDR1 is SEHNR, CDR2 FQNEAQ, per germline (reference sequence). V lost 2 bases and J 1 base, leaving 14 bases between the germline ends. CDR3 loop: CASSLSRVRTNTEAFF. In DNA, the CDR3 is TGTGCCAGCAGCTTATCGAGGGTCCGGACGAACACTGAAGCTTTCTTT.

This clone appeared a single time. This chain links TRBV4-1 with TRBJ2-1; 7 positions match TRBD2. This CDR3 contains 16 residues. The ends lost 4 bases at V and 7 bases at J; junction bases unmatched: 13. Per germline, CDR1 MGHRA and CDR2 YSYEKL. This CDR3 reads CASSLRDYPGPNEQFF. CDR3 coding DNA: TGCGCCAGCAGCCTAAGGGACTACCCGGGGCCAAATGAGCAGTTCTTC.

The rearrangement uses TRBV4-3 and TRBJ2-3; 10 bases are a match to TRBD1. Germline loops: CDR1 LGHNA, CDR2 YSLEER. The CDR3 consists of 17 residues. After removal of 0 bases from V and 5 bases from J, the junction contained 8 bases not matched to a gene. The CDR3 nucleotides are TGCGCCAGCAGCCAAGACGGGGGGACAGGGGCAGGAGATACGCAGTATTTT. Residues: CASSQDGGTGAGDTQYF.

This chain uses TRBV6-1 with TRBJ1-5, with unresolved D. Germline CDR1 reads MNHNS; CDR2 reads SASEGT. The CDR3 has 15 residues. The germline V and J ends were trimmed by 0 bases and 9 bases, with 15 bases remaining between them. The CDR3 spells CASSEAFQAAGPQHF. The CDR3 bases are TGTGCCAGCAGTGAAGCCTTTCAGGCCGCCGGGCCCCAGCATTTT.

The V call is TRBV6-5, the J call TRBJ2-3; 9 bases agree with TRBD2. Germline CDR1 MNHEY, CDR2 SVGAGI. This CDR3 contains 15 residues. V was pared by 4 bases and J by 6 bases, with 8 bases of the junction left unmatched. The CDR3 region is CASSFQNGLADTQYF. The CDR3 DNA is TGTGCCAGCAGTTTCCAAAATGGACTAGCGGATACGCAGTATTTT.

The chain employs TRBV19 and TRBJ2-6; D might be TRBD1 (7 bases). Germline CDR1 reads LNHDA; CDR2 reads SQIVND (reference sequence). Between the trimmed V and J ends, which lost 7 bases and 0 bases, there was a span of 19 bases. The CDR3 is 18 amino acids. The CDR3 sequence: CASNGITGDFSGANVLTF. For the CDR3, the DNA is TGTGCCAGTAACGGAATCACAGGGGACTTCTCTGGGGCCAACGTCCTGACTTTC.

The chain links TRBV5-3 to TRBJ2-7, with TRBD2 matching 7 bases. TRBV5-3 is identified as an open reading frame with a role that is uncertain. The ends lost 4 bases at V and 4 bases at J; junction bases unmatched: 14. The CDR3 totals 16 residues. For the CDR3, the DNA is TGTGCCAGAAGCCTCCTGAGAGCGGGATCCCTATACGAGCAGTACTTC. It encodes CARSLLRAGSLYEQYF.

The V call is TRBV5-1, the J call TRBJ2-7, with D tentatively TRBD2 (6 bases). CDR1 is SGHRS and CDR2 is YFSETQ in the germline V gene. Between the trimmed V and J ends, which lost 1 base and 3 bases, there was a span of 14 bases. The length of the CDR3 is 15 residues. CDR3 residues: CASSLLTGESYEQYF. Here the CDR3 DNA reads TGCGCCAGCAGCTTGCTGACGGGGGAGAGCTACGAGCAGTACTTC. Based on the CDR3 plus reference TRBV5-1 and TRBJ2-7, the full variable domain is KAGVTQTPRYLIKTRGQQVTLSCSPISGHRSVSWYQQTPGQGLQFLFEYFSETQRNKGNFPGRFSGRQFSNSRSEMNVSTLELGDSALYLCASSLLTGESYEQYFGPGTRLTVT.

The CDR3: CASSFSVVGVDNQPQHF. The CDR3 DNA sequence: TGTGCCAGCAGCTTCTCGGTCGTGGGAGTAGACAATCAGCCCCAGCATTTT. V and J are TRBV5-6 and TRBJ1-5; D is uncertain. The CDR3 runs 17 residues. The V and J ends lost 2 bases and 3 bases respectively, with 18 bases between them. Germline CDR1 is SGHDT and CDR2 is YYEEEE.

The chain employs TRBV7-9 and TRBJ2-7; 10 bases line up with TRBD2. Germline V gene data show CDR1 as SEHNR and CDR2 as FQNEAQ (reference sequence). The junction had 4 bases not matched to a gene; V was cut back by 5 bases and J by 0 bases. The CDR3 is 15 residues long. CDR3 protein: CASSPSSGSSYEQYF. DNA for the CDR3: TGTGCCAGCAGCCCTTCTAGCGGGAGCTCCTACGAGCAGTACTTC. The whole variable domain, remainder taken from reference TRBV7-9 and TRBJ2-7, is DTGVSQNPRHKITKRGQNVTFRCDPISEHNRLYWYRQTLGQGPEFLTYFQNEAQLEKSRLLSDRFSAERPKGSFSTLEIQRTEQGDSAMYLCASSPSSGSSYEQYFGPGTRLTVT.

Concerning this clone itself: Other DNA sequences in the sample encode the same CDR3. The gene calls are TRBV7-8 and TRBJ1-5; D gene uncertain. The CDR3 has 15 residues. CDR1 and CDR2 (germline): SGHVS, FQNEAQ. V was clipped by 4 bases and J by 0 bases, with 10 bases between them. The CDR3 protein is CASSSHLGSNQPQHF. The CDR3 nucleotides read TGTGCCAGCAGCTCGCACCTGGGTAGCAATCAGCCCCAGCATTTT. Complete variable domain (other parts from reference TRBV7-8 and TRBJ1-5): GAGVSQSPRYKVAKRGQDVALRCDPISGHVSLFWYQQALGQGPEFLTYFQNEAQLDKSGLPSDRFFAERPEGSVSTLKIQRTQQEDSAVYLCASSSHLGSNQPQHFGDGTRLSIL.

This clone was found a few times. The chain employs TRBV7-2 and TRBJ1-1; D unresolved. Trimming removed 2 bases from V and 1 base from J, with 5 bases in between. CDR3 length: 13 amino acids. Looked up from germline, CDR1 is SGHTA and CDR2 is FQGNSA. DNA of the CDR3: TGTGCCAGCAGCTTAACACGGAACACTGAAGCTTTCTTT. It is translated as CASSLTRNTEAFF.

The chain uses TRBV28 and TRBJ2-2; TRBD1 agrees at 7 bases. The CDR3 length is 13 residues. V lost 5 bases and J lost 6; bases outside the gene matches: 3. Germline CDR1 is MDHEN and CDR2 is SYDVKM. The CDR3 here is CASSPTGAGELFF. As DNA, the CDR3 is TGTGCCAGCAGTCCCACAGGGGCCGGGGAGCTGTTTTTT.

The V and J genes are TRBV19 and TRBJ2-7; D not resolved. The CDR3 has 13 residues. Per germline, CDR1 LNHDA and CDR2 SQIVND (reference sequence). Trimming took 0 bases from V and 3 from J, leaving 6 bases between them. The CDR3 sequence: CASSIDQDYEQYF. For the CDR3, the DNA is TGTGCCAGTAGTATAGATCAGGACTACGAGCAGTACTTC. Full variable domain (rest looked up from reference TRBV19 and TRBJ2-7): DGGITQSPKYLFRKEGQNVTLSCEQNLNHDAMYWYRQDPGQGLRLIYYSQIVNDFQKGDIAEGYSVSREKKESFPLTVTSAQKNPTAFYLCASSIDQDYEQYFGPGTRLTVT.

The rearrangement joins TRBV6-1 to TRBJ2-4; possibly TRBD2 for D (6 bases). Deletions cut 3 bases from V and 8 bases from J, with 11 bases between. The CDR3 runs to 13 residues. The germline V gene has CDR1 MNHNS and CDR2 SASEGT. CDR3 protein: CASSDREWDIQYF. The CDR3 nucleotides read TGTGCCAGCAGTGACCGGGAGTGGGACATTCAGTACTTC.

This chain uses TRBV27 with TRBJ2-7; 9 bases line up with TRBD2. The germline CDR1 and CDR2 sequences are MNHEY and SMNVEV (reference sequence). The J segment lost 3 bases and the V segment lost 0 bases, leaving 6 bases of the junction unmatched. This CDR3 spans 16 amino acids. The CDR3 DNA reads as TGTGCCAGCAGTTTATCGGTGGGGACTAGCTTCTACGAGCAGTACTTC. Amino acids: CASSLSVGTSFYEQYF.